The 25 T cell receptor beta chains reported below all come from one sample, sequenced in a study of blood T cell repertoires in COVID-19. Repertoires were generated with immunoSEQ multiplex PCR, while TCRdb's copy carries only in-frame clones and drops some. The data show under 110,000 clones, with roughly four fifths seen just once and 13% to 15% held by the top ten. Sequenced sample: peripheral blood. Every receptor here comes from a woman in her sixties with acute or convalescent COVID-19.

This chain joins TRBV7-8 and TRBJ1-4, with D possibly TRBD1 on 5 matching bases. V shed 5 bases and J shed 6 bases, with 16 bases lying between them. Germline CDR1 and CDR2: SGHVS and FQNEAQ. This CDR3 is built from 15 residues. The CDR3: CASSLLGQLDEKLFF. CDR3 DNA sequence: TGTGCCAGCAGCCTCTTGGGGCAGTTGGATGAAAAACTGTTTTTT.

The chain joins TRBV27 to TRBJ2-1; D unclear. The CDR3 extends over 14 amino acids. CDR1 and CDR2 from the germline V gene are MNHEY and SMNVEV (reference sequence). V was pared by 3 bases and J by 10 bases, with 16 bases between. CDR3 protein: CASSLLSLPQEQFF. The CDR3 DNA is TGTGCCAGCAGTTTGCTATCTCTTCCCCAAGAGCAGTTCTTC.

J is TRBJ1-6 and V is TRBV6-6; D is unclear. Germline values: CDR1 MNHNY, CDR2 SVGAGI (reference sequence). The CDR3 is 11 residues long. V was cut by 8 bases and J by 7 bases, with 6 bases left in between. CDR3 region: CASRVNSPLHF. The CDR3, as DNA: TGTGCCAGCCGGGTGAATTCACCCCTCCACTTT.

This chain connects TRBV4-2 to TRBJ2-3; weak D call: TRBD1 (8 bases). The CDR3 is 17 amino acids. The V and J ends lost 4 bases and 5 bases respectively, with 22 bases between them. Germline CDR1 and CDR2: LGHNA and YNFKEQ. In nucleotides, the CDR3 is TGTGCCAGCAGCCTCCTTCCTATCGGGGGGACAGGAGATACGCAGTATTTT. This gives the protein CASSLLPIGGTGDTQYF.

V usage is TRBV30 and J usage is TRBJ2-7, with a weak D call TRBD2 (6 bases). V gave up 3 bases and J gave up 7 bases, with 16 bases separating them. Germline V CDR1 and CDR2: GTSNPN, SVGIG (reference sequence). CDR3 length: 13 residues. The CDR3 sequence: CAWSRGTLGEQYF. The CDR3 DNA sequence: TGTGCCTGGAGCCGGGGGACGTTGGGGGAGCAGTACTTC.

DNA of the CDR3: TGTGCCAGCAGCGTAGCTCCAGCGGGAGGGTTTGGGGAGCAGTTCTTC. It specifies CASSVAPAGGFGEQFF. This chain joins TRBV9 and TRBJ2-1; 10 bases are shared with TRBD2. V shed 0 bases and J 10 bases; nucleotides not matched to a gene: 10. In germline, CDR1 is SGDLS, CDR2 YYNGEE. This CDR3 comprises 16 residues.

The chain employs TRBV1 and TRBJ1-6; TRBD1, the table's D call, was not compared with the DNA. TRBV1 has pseudogene status. This CDR3 has 15 residues. CDR3 DNA: TGCACCAGCAGCCAATCCAGGAAACCTAATTCACCCCTCCACTTT. Its translation is CTSSQSRKPNSPLHF.

This chain's CDR3 is CASSRAGGWNEQFF. In DNA form, the CDR3 reads TGTGCCAGCAGCCGAGCCGGGGGTTGGAATGAGCAGTTCTTC. The gene calls are TRBV5-4 and TRBJ2-1, with a tentative D call TRBD2 (6 bases). The V gene lost 4 bases and the J gene lost 7 bases, with 15 bases spanning the gap. The germline gives CDR1 SGHNT, CDR2 YYREEE (reference sequence). CDR3 size: 14 residues.

This clone occurred a few times. The V and J genes are TRBV2 and TRBJ1-3; TRBD1 matches at 9 bases. The CDR3 is 15 amino acids. V trimming: 6 bases; J trimming: 0 bases; junction bases outside the gene matches: 3. Germline CDR1 reads SNHLY; CDR2 reads FYNNEI. The CDR3 protein is CASSMTGGSGNTIYF. CDR3 in DNA: TGTGCCAGCAGCATGACAGGGGGCTCTGGAAACACCATATATTTT.

CDR3 nucleotide sequence: TGTGCCAGCAGTGATTCCTCCGGCGGGCAGGCCTACAATGAGCAGTTCTTC. It encodes CASSDSSGGQAYNEQFF. This sequence joins TRBV2 and TRBJ2-1; D possibly corresponds to TRBD2 (5 bases). The CDR3 loop spans 17 amino acids. V dropped 3 bases and J dropped 2 bases, with 17 bases sitting between them. CDR1 SNHLY and CDR2 FYNNEI come from the germline V gene.

As DNA, the CDR3 is TGTGCCAGCAGTGCGGGTTTTCGGAGCAATCAGCCCCAGCATTTT. It codes for CASSAGFRSNQPQHF. V is TRBV2 and J is TRBJ1-5; D remains ambiguous. Deletions cut 4 bases from V and 1 base from J, with 11 bases between. The V gene's germline CDR1 is SNHLY and CDR2 FYNNEI. This CDR3 is built from 15 residues.

V is TRBV28 and J is TRBJ2-2; tentative D call: TRBD2 (6 bases). The CDR3 runs to 16 residues. V was trimmed by 6 bases and J by 2 bases, leaving 16 bases between them. CDR1 and CDR2 (germline): MDHEN, SYDVKM. CDR3 DNA: TGTGCCAGCAGCCGGGTTGATAGCGGAAACACCGGGGAGCTGTTTTTT. Translated, it gives CASSRVDSGNTGELFF.

V usage is TRBV2 and J usage is TRBJ1-4, with a possible D match to TRBD1 (5 bases). CDR3 length: 14 residues. Trimming shortened V by 2 bases and J by 8 bases, and 12 bases separated the two germline ends. Germline-derived CDR1 and CDR2 are SNHLY and FYNNEI. The CDR3 DNA reads TGTGCCAGCAGTGAACTCGACAGACTGGAAAAACTGTTTTTT. Its translation: CASSELDRLEKLFF.

This chain links TRBV7-9 with TRBJ2-1, with 10 bases that match TRBD2. CDR3 length: 15 residues. Germline loops: CDR1 SEHNR, CDR2 FQNEAQ (reference sequence). Unmatched junction bases numbered 0, after V lost 0 bases and J lost 4 bases. The CDR3 nucleotides are TGTGCCAGCAGCTTAGCACTAGCGGGATACAATGAGCAGTTCTTC. It yields the protein CASSLALAGYNEQFF.

The V and J genes are TRBV11-3 and TRBJ1-2; no clear D gene. Trimming took 1 base from V and 8 from J, leaving 11 bases between them. Per the germline V gene, CDR1 is SGHNT and CDR2 is YENEEA. This CDR3 comprises 13 residues. In DNA form, the CDR3 reads TGTGCCAGCAGCTTAGGAGGGATCAACGGCTACACCTTC. Protein: CASSLGGINGYTF.

This clone was seen more than once but under ten times. CDR3 in amino acids: CASSFTGFSGELFF. The CDR3 DNA follows: TGTGCCAGTAGTTTCACAGGGTTTTCCGGGGAGCTGTTTTTT. V gene TRBV19 combines with J gene TRBJ2-2; weak D call: TRBD1 (6 bases). Trimming stripped 5 bases from V and 6 bases from J, with 13 bases between. The CDR3 covers 14 residues. Germline lookup yields CDR1 LNHDA and CDR2 SQIVND (reference sequence).

This sequence joins TRBV19 and TRBJ1-2, with D tentatively TRBD1 (6 bases). Trimming took 3 bases from V and 0 from J, leaving 11 bases between them. CDR1 and CDR2 (germline): LNHDA, SQIVND (reference sequence). The CDR3 sequence is 15 residues long. CDR3 in amino acids: CASSIATGTNYGYTF. The DNA of the CDR3 is TGTGCCAGTAGTATCGCTACAGGGACTAACTATGGCTACACCTTC.

The J gene is TRBJ2-5, the V gene TRBV5-1; 10 bases align to TRBD1. The CDR3 covers 15 residues. Per the germline V gene, CDR1 is SGHRS and CDR2 is YFSETQ. Germline trimming cut 4 bases from V and 2 bases from J; bases unmatched to any gene: 5. CDR3 nucleotide sequence: TGCGCCAGCAGCGTACGGGACAGGGGACAAGAGACCCAGTACTTC. This codes for CASSVRDRGQETQYF.

The CDR3, as DNA: TGTGCCTGGAGTGTACATACAGGGGATGAAAAACTGTTTTTT. Translation gives CAWSVHTGDEKLFF. This chain connects TRBV30 to TRBJ1-4, with 7 nucleotides matching TRBD1. Germline V CDR1 and CDR2: GTSNPN, SVGIG (reference sequence). Trimming took 0 bases from V and 6 from J; bases not matched to a gene: 4. CDR3 length equals 14 residues.

The chain joins TRBV30 to TRBJ1-3; D unclear. This CDR3 has 14 amino acids. The V gene lost 8 bases and the J gene lost 0 bases, with 14 bases spanning the gap. CDR1 is GTSNPN, CDR2 SVGIG, per germline (reference sequence). This chain's CDR3 is CAISPGVSGNTIYF. The CDR3 DNA sequence: TGTGCCATTAGCCCGGGAGTCTCTGGAAACACCATATATTTT.

The chain employs TRBV10-1 and TRBJ1-1, with 9 positions matching TRBD1. Losses at the gene ends were 10 bases for V and 3 bases for J; bases not matched to a gene: 21. The CDR3 contains 18 residues. Germline-derived CDR1 and CDR2 are WNHNN and SYGVQD (reference sequence). The CDR3 coding sequence is TGCGCCACCCCAGAAAAGAACAGGGGGCTCTTACTCTACACTGAAGCTTTCTTT. Protein: CATPEKNRGLLLYTEAFF.

The genes are TRBV5-1 and TRBJ2-1, with D possibly being TRBD1 (6 bases). In germline, CDR1 is SGHRS, CDR2 YFSETQ. This CDR3 is built from 14 residues. Trimming shortened V by 4 bases and J by 6 bases, and 14 bases separated the two germline ends. DNA of the CDR3: TGCGCCAGCAGCGAACAGGGACCTTCCAATGAGCAGTTCTTC. Protein product: CASSEQGPSNEQFF.

CDR3 sequence reads: CASSLEGAPETQYF. CDR3 bases: TGTGCCAGCAGCTTGGAGGGGGCCCCAGAGACCCAGTACTTC. This sequence joins TRBV5-5 and TRBJ2-5, with TRBD1 identical over 7 bases. The CDR3 sequence is 14 residues long. Germline lookup yields CDR1 SGHKS and CDR2 YYEKEE (reference sequence). V lost 0 bases and J lost 4; bases outside the gene matches: 3. Filled out from reference TRBV5-5 and TRBJ2-5, the complete variable domain reads DAGVTQSPTHLIKTRGQQVTLRCSPISGHKSVSWYQQVLGQGPQFIFQYYEKEERGRGNFPDRFSARQFPNYSSELNVNALLLGDSALYLCASSLEGAPETQYFGPGTRLLVL.

The chain uses TRBV4-2 and TRBJ2-5, with D maybe TRBD2 (6 bases). CDR1 and CDR2 from the germline V gene are LGHNA and YNFKEQ. The length of the CDR3 is 14 residues. Between the trimmed V and J ends, which lost 1 base and 3 bases, there was a span of 9 bases. In nucleotides, the CDR3 is TGTGCCAGCAGCCAAGGCGGGGCGGAAGAGACCCAGTACTTC. Translated, it gives CASSQGGAEETQYF.

The V and J genes are TRBV5-1 and TRBJ2-2; possibly TRBD1 for D (6 bases). Trimming removed 3 bases at V and 6 bases at J, with 9 bases between. This CDR3 contains 13 residues. The germline V gene has CDR1 SGHRS and CDR2 YFSETQ. The CDR3 DNA is TGCGCCAGCAGCTCGGACAGACCCGGGGAGCTGTTTTTT. Translating it yields CASSSDRPGELFF.